A selection of T cell receptor beta chains follows, all from one sample in a study of blood T cells in healthy people across ages. One entry per CDR3 protein, called by TCRdb with MiXCR from the 5' RACE reads. The sample lists fewer than 2,000,000 distinct CDR3 sequences, 30% to 40% occurring once. The specimen sequenced was blood. All receptors come from a human donor in good health. CDR3s include the opening cysteine and the closing phenylalanine or tryptophan. A D gene is named only where the DNA matches it firmly. A clone size is listed for some rows: how often the clone was seen (once, few, many), or a class if it is expanded.

D,size,V,J,CDR3
-,few,TRBV29-1,TRBJ2-7,CSVEEPGRNPYEQYF
TRBD1,-,TRBV5-1,TRBJ1-2,CASSLLGTGMNGYTF
TRBD1,-,TRBV24-1,TRBJ1-2,CATSEAGGSYYGYTF
-,-,TRBV7-2,TRBJ2-5,CASSLQGRMQETQYF
-,-,TRBV7-9,TRBJ1-1,CASSLGAEKPTEAFF
-,-,TRBV15,TRBJ1-1,CATTTVMNTEAFF
-,few,TRBV10-3,TRBJ1-2,CAISASENGYTF
TRBD1,few,TRBV11-2,TRBJ1-2,CASSSSGGSYYGYTF
-,few,TRBV7-2,TRBJ2-1,CASSLRGTGRGGYNEQFF
-,-,TRBV5-1,TRBJ1-1,CASYPPRGYDEAFF
-,-,TRBV10-3,-,CAISDRHSPDETQYF
-,few,TRBV2,TRBJ2-6,CASSTGILASGANVLTF
-,-,TRBV20-1,TRBJ1-1,CSASPGSMDSEAFF
-,once,TRBV5-1,TRBJ1-1,CASSTGRVAEAFF
TRBD1,few,TRBV5-6,TRBJ2-1,CASSSGTGVPRPYNEQFF
-,-,TRBV12-3/TRBV12-4,TRBJ2-3,CASSVQLSDTQYF
TRBD1,few,TRBV7-9,TRBJ1-2,CASSLVGQYYGYTF
-,-,TRBV5-1,TRBJ1-4,CASSRFFATNEKLFF
-,-,TRBV11-2,-,CASSPSTGELEQYF
-,-,TRBV4-1,TRBJ2-7,CASSQRPQANSYEQYF
-,-,TRBV30,TRBJ2-7,CAWSVRTYEQYF
-,few,TRBV9,TRBJ1-1,CASSVRGGGEAFF
TRBD1,-,TRBV5-1,TRBJ2-5,CASSRGQGMEETQYF
-,-,TRBV15,TRBJ2-5,CATSRGGTPQETQYF
-,few,TRBV5-1,TRBJ2-1,CASSSWSHNEQFF
-,-,TRBV3-1,TRBJ1-1,CASSQVTSRNTEAFF
-,many,TRBV7-2,TRBJ2-7,CASSLSAGAGEQYF
TRBD1,-,TRBV24-1,TRBJ2-1,CATSVSPGQGISNEQFF
-,few,TRBV20-1,TRBJ1-2,CSAKSAGGYGYTF
-,-,TRBV4-1,TRBJ1-2,CASSPSRLGYGYTF
TRBD1,few,TRBV5-1,TRBJ2-7,CASSLDGQGRREQYF
-,-,TRBV5-4,TRBJ2-1,CASGSQGPRNEQFF
TRBD1,few,TRBV20-1,TRBJ1-5,CSAMTGGYDQPQHF
-,-,TRBV20-1,TRBJ1-2,CSVSRILRDYGYTF
-,-,TRBV29-1,TRBJ1-2,CSAPLGTREDRYGYTF
-,many,TRBV20-1,TRBJ1-2,CSASGGNYGYTF
TRBD1,-,TRBV29-1,TRBJ2-1,CSAVDRSEGNEQFF
-,-,TRBV20-1,TRBJ2-7,CSARDHRASYEQYF
-,few,TRBV14,TRBJ2-7,CASSHGIIEGNEQYF
TRBD2,-,TRBV7-9,TRBJ2-3,CASSPKFSGGAADTQYF
-,few,TRBV5-1,TRBJ1-6,CASSLTPLRNSPLHF
-,few,TRBV6-4,TRBJ1-2,CASSDGGFYGYTF
-,-,TRBV24-1,TRBJ2-1,CATSDGRGAFTYNEQFF
-,-,TRBV20-1,TRBJ2-3,CSAREGGGNTDTQYF
TRBD1,-,TRBV10-2,TRBJ1-1,CASQTGVEAFF